This TCR beta chain was documented in a study of Graves' ophthalmopathy and Graves' hyperthyroidism. Germline lookup yields CDR1 LNHDA and CDR2 SQIVND (reference sequence). This CDR3 has 14 residues. V was clipped by 3 bases and J by 6 bases; unmatched bases: 4. With respect to this clonotype: The antigen remains unidentified.

Study-level results: Between ophthalmopathy and stable hyperthyroidism, a 13-signature model drew a separation with roughly 85% sensitivity and approximately 77% specificity.

RNA transcripts yielded amplified TCR beta CDR3 regions. Second-round multiplex PCR came after first-round RT-PCR with HTBI primers. TCRdb called the multiplex PCR reads again in MiXCR, with one record for every CDR3 protein. Of hundreds of thousands of distinct CDR3 sequences listed, about 38% were seen once; the top ten hold more than 2.5%. The sequence came from an adult man with Graves' ophthalmopathy. J is TRBJ2-2 and V is TRBV19; 7 nucleotides align to TRBD2. Sequenced material: peripheral blood. The CDR3 bases are TGTGCCAGTAGTATCGGACTAGTGGCCGGGGAGCTGTTTTTT. This codes for CASSIGLVAGELFF. The variable domain in full, completed from reference TRBV19 and TRBJ2-2, reads DGGITQSPKYLFRKEGQNVTLSCEQNLNHDAMYWYRQDPGQGLRLIYYSQIVNDFQKGDIAEGYSVSREKKESFPLTVTSAQKNPTAFYLCASSIGLVAGELFFGEGSRLTVL.